The 27 T cell receptor beta chains in this list originate from one sample, sequenced in a study of blood T cell repertoires in COVID-19. Clones were sequenced by immunoSEQ multiplex PCR, and TCRdb holds only the in-frame ones, with some missing. The sample shows 200,000 to 250,000 clones, roughly 84% of them seen only once. What was sequenced was peripheral blood. These receptors were obtained from a man aged 45-65 years who had recovered from COVID-19.

The chain uses TRBV6-5 and TRBJ2-3; 8 bases are a match to TRBD1. CDR3 length: 15 amino acids. CDR1 is MNHEY, CDR2 SVGAGI, per germline. V shed 6 bases and J 2 bases; nucleotides not matched to a gene: 7. DNA of the CDR3: TGTGCCAGCAGCCGTCAGGGGGCCCCCACAGATACGCAGTATTTT. Amino acid sequence: CASSRQGAPTDTQYF.

The J gene is TRBJ2-1, the V gene TRBV23-1; 10 bases are shared with TRBD2. TRBV23-1 is recorded as an ORF, its role being uncertain. Germline trimming cut 3 bases from V and 2 bases from J; bases unmatched to any gene: 10. The CDR3 extends over 18 amino acids. CDR3 protein: CASSQPGAGLAPYNEQFF. CDR3 in DNA: TGCGCCAGCAGTCAGCCGGGAGCGGGACTAGCGCCCTACAATGAGCAGTTCTTC.

The V and J genes are TRBV6-5 and TRBJ2-3; the D gene is possibly TRBD1 (6 bases). The germline V gene has CDR1 MNHEY and CDR2 SVGAGI. The V end was cut by 7 bases, the J end by 0 bases, with 11 bases between. The CDR3 consists of 14 residues. The CDR3 loop is CASTTGLSTDTQYF. The CDR3 bases are TGTGCCAGCACAACAGGGTTGAGCACAGATACGCAGTATTTT.

The CDR3 coding sequence is TGCAGCGTCCAACGACTAGCGGGAGGGCCGGGAGAGACCCAGTACTTC. This codes for CSVQRLAGGPGETQYF. The chain combines TRBV29-1 with TRBJ2-5, with 14 bases that match TRBD2. The CDR3 is 16 residues long. Germline lookup yields CDR1 SQVTM and CDR2 ANQGSEA. The V gene end was trimmed by 6 bases and the J gene end by 4 bases; junction bases not matched to a gene: 10.

This rearrangement joins TRBV14 to TRBJ2-2; a possible D gene is TRBD2 (5 bases). CDR1 SGHDN and CDR2 FVKESK come from the germline V gene. The CDR3 sequence is 15 residues long. The V and J ends lost 1 base and 5 bases respectively, with 11 bases between them. CDR3 nucleotides: TGTGCCAGCAGCCAAGGGGAGACCCTTACCGGGGAGCTGTTTTTT. Amino acid sequence: CASSQGETLTGELFF. The complete variable domain, with remaining parts taken from reference TRBV14 and TRBJ2-2, reads EAGVTQFPSHSVIEKGQTVTLRCDPISGHDNLYWYRRVMGKEIKFLLHFVKESKQDESGMPNNRFLAERTGGTYSTLKVQPAELEDSGVYFCASSQGETLTGELFFGEGSRLTVL.

The CDR3 spells CASSKPGLASPTGELFF. The DNA for the CDR3 is TGTGCCAGCAGCAAACCGGGACTAGCTTCTCCGACCGGGGAGCTGTTTTTT. The chain couples TRBV7-9 to TRBJ2-2, with 9 bases fitting TRBD2. Germline V gene lookup returns CDR1 SEHNR and CDR2 FQNEAQ (reference sequence). The J segment lost 5 bases and the V segment lost 5 bases, leaving 12 bases of the junction unmatched. The CDR3 is 17 amino acids.

The genes are TRBV9 and TRBJ2-1, with 11 bases identical to TRBD2. The ends lost 4 bases at V and 9 bases at J; junction bases unmatched: 15. CDR3 length: 17 residues. CDR1 is SGDLS, CDR2 YYNGEE, per germline. CDR3 sequence reads: CASSSNPTSGNVGEQFF. DNA of the CDR3: TGTGCCAGCAGCTCCAACCCGACTAGCGGGAATGTTGGTGAGCAGTTCTTC.

The V call is TRBV5-3, the J call TRBJ2-7; 7 nucleotides agree with TRBD1. TRBV5-3 is given ORF status, its function remaining uncertain. This CDR3 contains 14 residues. Losses at the gene ends were 0 bases for V and 1 base for J; bases not matched to a gene: 1. Written as DNA, the CDR3 is TGTGCCAGAAGCTTGGAGGGACAGTCCTACGAGCAGTACTTC. Translation: CARSLEGQSYEQYF.

This chain connects TRBV20-1 to TRBJ1-4; TRBD1 might be the D (5 bases). V was clipped by 3 bases and J by 4 bases, with 15 bases between them. The CDR3 spans 15 residues. Germline CDR1 reads DFQATT; CDR2 reads SNEGSKA (reference sequence). CDR3 protein: CSASSQGQFNEKLFF. For the CDR3, the DNA is TGCAGTGCTAGTTCTCAGGGTCAATTTAATGAAAAACTGTTTTTT.

The chain carries TRBV14 and TRBJ2-5; the match to TRBD2 covers 8 bases. The CDR3 totals 15 residues. Germline assignment: CDR1 SGHDN and CDR2 FVKESK. V was clipped by 4 bases and J by 3 bases; unmatched bases: 7. CDR3 sequence reads: CASSLRFSGKETQYF. Here the CDR3 DNA reads TGTGCCAGCAGCCTCCGGTTTAGCGGGAAAGAGACCCAGTACTTC.

This chain links TRBV12-3 or TRBV12-4 with TRBJ1-2; the match to TRBD1 covers 9 bases. J lost 8 bases, V lost 6 bases, and 7 bases had no gene match. CDR3 size: 13 residues. In nucleotides, the CDR3 is TGTGCCAGCAGACACACAGGGGGCAGGGGCTACACCTTC. It yields the protein CASRHTGGRGYTF.

The chain employs TRBV28 and TRBJ2-2; 9 bases are shared with TRBD2. The trim removed 5 bases at V and 5 bases at J, leaving 9 bases unmatched. Germline V gene lookup returns CDR1 MDHEN and CDR2 SYDVKM. CDR3 size: 16 residues. This CDR3 reads CASSPPGLARTGELFF. The CDR3 bases are TGTGCCAGCAGTCCGCCGGGACTAGCAAGGACCGGGGAGCTGTTTTTT. Complete variable domain (other parts from reference TRBV28 and TRBJ2-2): DVKVTQSSRYLVKRTGEKVFLECVQDMDHENMFWYRQDPGLGLRLIYFSYDVKMKEKGDIPEGYSVSREKKERFSLILESASTNQTSMYLCASSPPGLARTGELFFGEGSRLTVL.

This clone occurred a few times. The chain couples TRBV3-1 (or the pseudogene TRBV3-2) to TRBJ1-6; D gene uncertain. The germline V gene has CDR1 LGHDT and CDR2 YNNKEL (reference sequence). This CDR3 is built from 15 residues. Trimming left V 0 bases short and J 10 bases short, with 13 bases between. The CDR3 spells CASSQDLAPGSPLHF. The DNA for the CDR3 is TGTGCCAGCAGCCAAGACCTAGCGCCGGGGTCACCCCTCCACTTT.

The sample holds a few counts of this clone. V and J are TRBV25-1 and TRBJ1-2, with a tentative D call TRBD1 (5 bases). V was clipped by 3 bases and J by 7 bases, with 12 bases between them. Germline CDR1 is MGHDK and CDR2 is SYGVNS. CDR3 length equals 13 residues. The CDR3 spells CASSDLGGTGYTF. The CDR3 DNA is TGTGCCAGCAGTGACCTCGGAGGGACTGGCTACACCTTC.

This clone was observed a handful of times. The V call is TRBV15, the J call TRBJ2-7; 9 bases are a match to TRBD1. Germline loops: CDR1 LNHNV, CDR2 YYDKDF (reference sequence). V was clipped by 0 bases and J by 4 bases; unmatched bases: 7. The CDR3 is made up of 16 amino acids. This CDR3 reads CATSRDLGQGGYEQYF. CDR3 bases: TGTGCCACCAGCAGAGATTTGGGACAGGGAGGGTACGAGCAGTACTTC.

This chain links TRBV28 with TRBJ1-6, with D possibly TRBD1 on 5 matching bases. Trimming removed 6 bases from V and 7 bases from J, with 10 bases in between. Germline CDR1 reads MDHEN; CDR2 reads SYDVKM. This CDR3 has 13 amino acids. CDR3 sequence: CASSPWTNSPLHF. The CDR3 DNA sequence: TGTGCCAGCAGCCCATGGACAAATTCACCCCTCCACTTT.

The rearrangement joins TRBV5-1 to TRBJ2-1; TRBD1 matches at 10 bases. Trimming cost V 1 base and J 4 bases; bases outside gene matches: 2. Germline V CDR1 and CDR2: SGHRS, YFSETQ. CDR3 size: 15 residues. Here the CDR3 reads CASSLTGQGYNEQFF. In DNA form, the CDR3 reads TGCGCCAGCAGCTTGACGGGACAGGGGTACAATGAGCAGTTCTTC.

With respect to this clone: The sample carries other DNA sequences with the same CDR3. The chain is built from TRBV5-1 and TRBJ2-1; the match to TRBD2 covers 11 bases. Germline V lookup: CDR1 SGHRS, CDR2 YFSETQ. The junction had 3 bases not matched to a gene; V was cut back by 4 bases and J by 0 bases. This CDR3 has 16 amino acids. The DNA of the CDR3 is TGCGCCAGCAGCCTCACTAGCGGGAGCTCCTACAATGAGCAGTTCTTC. Translating gives CASSLTSGSSYNEQFF.

This clone was seen a few times. The CDR3 is CSVGNRDRGPYEQYF. CDR3 DNA: TGCAGCGTCGGAAACCGGGACAGGGGCCCCTACGAGCAGTACTTC. V is TRBV29-1 and J is TRBJ2-7; 10 bases align to TRBD1. The trim removed 6 bases at V and 2 bases at J, leaving 10 bases unmatched. CDR1 is SQVTM, CDR2 ANQGSEA, per germline. The CDR3 spans 15 residues.

The V and J genes are TRBV28 and TRBJ1-5; D uncertain. Germline CDR1 is MDHEN and CDR2 is SYDVKM. Trimming took 6 bases from V and 9 from J, leaving 12 bases between them. This CDR3 spans 12 amino acids. The CDR3 DNA is TGTGCCAGCAGCCTCTTGCTGGCGCCCCAGCATTTT. Amino acid sequence: CASSLLLAPQHF.

CDR3 sequence: CASSLVTSGYGEQFF. The CDR3 DNA sequence: TGTGCCAGCAGTTTAGTCACTAGCGGGTACGGTGAGCAGTTCTTC. This rearrangement joins TRBV28 to TRBJ2-1; the match to TRBD2 covers 9 bases. The V gene end was trimmed by 2 bases and the J gene end by 9 bases; junction bases not matched to a gene: 8. Germline CDR1 reads MDHEN; CDR2 reads SYDVKM. The length of the CDR3 is 15 residues.

The J gene is TRBJ2-1, the V gene TRBV19; 8 nucleotides line up with TRBD2. Unmatched junction bases numbered 15, after V lost 10 bases and J lost 7 bases. The germline CDR1 and CDR2 sequences are LNHDA and SQIVND (reference sequence). The CDR3 is 15 amino acids. CDR3 in DNA: TGTGCCACCACCCTAATCGGGACGGGGGGGAATGAGCAGTTCTTC. This codes for CATTLIGTGGNEQFF.

J is TRBJ1-1 and V is TRBV7-9; 9 positions match TRBD1. This CDR3 has 13 amino acids. Losses at the gene ends were 5 bases for V and 8 bases for J; bases not matched to a gene: 6. Germline CDR1 SEHNR, CDR2 FQNEAQ (reference sequence). The CDR3 nucleotides are TGTGCCAGCAGCCTATGGACAGGGGAGGAAGCTTTCTTT. Translating gives CASSLWTGEEAFF.

J is TRBJ2-1 and V is TRBV14, with 13 bases that match TRBD2. CDR1 SGHDN and CDR2 FVKESK come from the germline V gene. This CDR3 spans 18 amino acids. V trimming: 1 base; J trimming: 3 bases; junction bases outside the gene matches: 6. The CDR3: CASSQARLAGGFYNEQFF. The CDR3 region has the DNA TGTGCCAGCAGCCAAGCTAGACTAGCGGGAGGATTCTACAATGAGCAGTTCTTC.

This chain joins TRBV18 and TRBJ2-2, with 11 positions matching TRBD2. The CDR3 extends over 16 amino acids. The trim removed 1 base at V and 2 bases at J, leaving 0 bases unmatched. The germline gives CDR1 KGHSH, CDR2 LQKENI. DNA of the CDR3: TGTGCCAGCTCACCACGACTAGCGGGAAACACCGGGGAGCTGTTTTTT. Amino acid sequence: CASSPRLAGNTGELFF. The complete variable domain, with remaining parts taken from reference TRBV18 and TRBJ2-2, reads NAGVMQNPRHLVRRRGQEARLRCSPMKGHSHVYWYRQLPEEGLKFMVYLQKENIIDESGMPKERFSAEFPKEGPSILRIQQVVRGDSAAYFCASSPRLAGNTGELFFGEGSRLTVL.

The genes are TRBV3-1 (or the pseudogene TRBV3-2) and TRBJ2-7; TRBD2 matches at 11 bases. With V trimmed by 7 bases and J by 5 bases, 7 bases remained unmatched. Germline CDR1 LGHDT, CDR2 YNNKEL (reference sequence). This CDR3 contains 14 residues. Written as DNA, the CDR3 is TGTGCCAGCAAGAGCACTAGCGGGAGTGACGAGCAGTACTTC. It codes for CASKSTSGSDEQYF.

The chain recombines TRBV28 with TRBJ2-2; 7 nucleotides match TRBD1. CDR3 length: 16 amino acids. The germline V gene encodes CDR1 MDHEN and CDR2 SYDVKM. The V segment lost 0 bases and the J segment 0 bases; nucleotides outside the gene matches: 1. CDR3 in amino acids: CASSLWGTANTGELFF. The CDR3 DNA sequence: TGTGCCAGCAGTTTATGGGGGACAGCGAACACCGGGGAGCTGTTTTTT.